The rows below give T cell receptor beta chains drawn from one sample of a study of cytomegalovirus exposure and HLA in healthy donors. Sequencing was performed with immunoSEQ multiplex PCR; in TCRdb, only in-frame clones are kept and a portion is missing. Here the sample spans about 140,000 clones, about 86% being singletons. The sequencing input was PBMCs. These receptors were taken from a woman aged 18 to 35 in good health and CMV-seropositive. CDR3s include the opening cysteine and the closing phenylalanine or tryptophan. A D gene is named only where the DNA matches it firmly. Clone sizes are given selectively: once, few, many, or a class where the clone is expanded.

CDR3: CASKAQENTEAFF; DNA: TGCGCCAGCAAGGCACAGGAGAACACTGAAGCTTTCTTT; D: NA; J: TRBJ1-1; size: once; V: TRBV5-1
CDR3: CASRGGQTNYYGYTF; DNA: TGCGCCAGCAGGGGGGGACAGACGAACTACTATGGCTACACCTTC; D: TRBD1; J: TRBJ1-2; size: NA; V: TRBV4-1
CDR3: CASSGQGGAFF; DNA: TGTGCCAGCAGTGGGCAGGGTGGAGCTTTCTTT; D: NA; J: TRBJ1-1; size: NA; V: TRBV6-1
CDR3: CASSQVQGRHGYTF; DNA: TGTGCCAGCAGCCAAGTCCAGGGAAGACATGGCTACACCTTC; D: NA; J: TRBJ1-2; size: NA; V: TRBV14
CDR3: CASSFRGNEQFF; DNA: TGTGCCAGCAGCTTCAGGGGGAATGAGCAGTTCTTC; D: TRBD1; J: TRBJ2-1; size: NA; V: TRBV7-9
CDR3: CASSQEGQPYNEQFF; DNA: TGCGCCAGCAGCCAAGAGGGACAGCCCTACAATGAGCAGTTCTTC; D: TRBD1; J: TRBJ2-1; size: NA; V: TRBV4-1
CDR3: CASSVSDNNYGYTF; DNA: TGTGCCAGCAGCGTAAGTGACAATAACTATGGCTACACCTTC; D: NA; J: TRBJ1-2; size: NA; V: TRBV9
CDR3: CASSRLAGTLSGGDTQYF; DNA: TGTGCCAGCAGCCGACTAGCGGGCACCCTATCAGGTGGAGATACGCAGTATTTT; D: TRBD2; J: TRBJ2-3; size: NA; V: TRBV14
CDR3: CASSLRRDTEAFF; DNA: TGTGCCAGCAGCCTCCGTCGGGACACTGAAGCTTTCTTT; D: NA; J: TRBJ1-1; size: NA; V: TRBV6-1
CDR3: CASSQMSGVNQPQHF; DNA: TGCGCCAGCAGCCAAATGTCCGGAGTCAATCAGCCCCAGCATTTT; D: NA; J: TRBJ1-5; size: NA; V: TRBV4-3
CDR3: CASSINPGSYGYTF; DNA: TGTGCCAGTAGTATTAACCCAGGGTCCTATGGCTACACCTTC; D: NA; J: TRBJ1-2; size: NA; V: TRBV19
CDR3: CASSPGGGNEKLFF; DNA: TGTGCCAGCTCACCAGGGGGCGGAAATGAAAAACTGTTTTTT; D: NA; J: TRBJ1-4; size: few; V: TRBV18
CDR3: CSVDRSTAYGYTF; DNA: TGCAGCGTTGATCGTTCGACAGCCTATGGCTACACCTTC; D: NA; J: TRBJ1-2; size: NA; V: TRBV29-1
CDR3: CASSVGALPYEQYF; DNA: TGTGCCAGCAGCGTAGGGGCTCTACCCTACGAGCAGTACTTC; D: NA; J: TRBJ2-7; size: NA; V: TRBV9
CDR3: CASSLATRGETQYF; DNA: TGCGCCAGCAGCTTGGCGACCAGAGGGGAGACCCAGTACTTC; D: NA; J: TRBJ2-5; size: NA; V: TRBV5-1
CDR3: CASSFGGVNQPQHF; DNA: TGTGCCAGCAGTTTCGGGGGAGTCAATCAGCCCCAGCATTTT; D: NA; J: TRBJ1-5; size: NA; V: TRBV28
CDR3: CASSFGQLNTEAFF; DNA: TGTGCCAGCAGCTTTGGACAGCTGAACACTGAAGCTTTCTTT; D: NA; J: TRBJ1-1; size: NA; V: TRBV7-8
CDR3: CASSDPTGGQETQYF; DNA: TGTGCCAGCAGCGACCCGACAGGGGGCCAAGAGACCCAGTACTTC; D: TRBD1; J: TRBJ2-5; size: NA; V: TRBV5-4
CDR3: CASSAGQGGNQPQHF; DNA: TGTGCCAGCAGTGCCGGACAGGGAGGTAATCAGCCCCAGCATTTT; D: TRBD1; J: TRBJ1-5; size: NA; V: TRBV6-1
CDR3: CASSQSGLEGEQFF; DNA: TGTGCCAGCAGCCAATCGGGACTAGAGGGTGAGCAGTTCTTC; D: TRBD2; J: TRBJ2-1; size: NA; V: TRBV4-2
CDR3: CASSQGGREELGGYTF; DNA: TGTGCCAGCAGCCAAGGGGGCAGGGAGGAATTAGGTGGCTACACCTTC; D: NA; J: TRBJ1-2; size: NA; V: TRBV4-2
CDR3: CATHSGGAFF; DNA: TGTGCCACGCATTCAGGGGGAGCTTTCTTT; D: TRBD1; J: TRBJ1-1; size: NA; V: TRBV19
CDR3: CASSLDRGYSPLHF; DNA: TGTGCCAGCAGCTTGGACAGGGGTTATTCACCCCTCCACTTT; D: TRBD1; J: TRBJ1-6; size: NA; V: TRBV5-4
CDR3: CASSIVGTGTSGGTYEQYF; DNA: TGTGCCAGTAGTATAGTAGGTACCGGGACTAGCGGGGGGACCTACGAGCAGTACTTC; D: TRBD2; J: TRBJ2-7; size: NA; V: TRBV19
CDR3: CASRITGVSNQPQHF; DNA: TGTGCCAGCAGAATCACAGGGGTGAGCAATCAGCCCCAGCATTTT; D: TRBD1; J: TRBJ1-5; size: once; V: TRBV28
CDR3: CASSLAQGGSTDTQYF; DNA: TGCGCCAGCAGCTTGGCGCAGGGGGGAAGCACAGATACGCAGTATTTT; D: NA; J: TRBJ2-3; size: NA; V: TRBV5-1
CDR3: CAVRDTGYTF; DNA: TGTGCCGTCCGGGACACTGGCTACACCTTC; D: NA; J: TRBJ1-2; size: few; V: TRBV19
CDR3: CASSGTGPMNTEAFF; DNA: TGTGCCAGCAGCGGGACAGGGCCGATGAACACTGAAGCTTTCTTT; D: TRBD1; J: TRBJ1-1; size: NA; V: TRBV6-4
CDR3: CASSSLGLGANTEAFF; DNA: TGCGCCAGCAGCTCCCTGGGGTTGGGGGCGAACACTGAAGCTTTCTTT; D: NA; J: TRBJ1-1; size: NA; V: TRBV5-1
CDR3: CASSLSGETQYF; DNA: TGTGCCAGCAGCTTGAGCGGTGAGACCCAGTACTTC; D: NA; J: TRBJ2-5; size: few; V: TRBV11-2
CDR3: CASSLNAGRSYEQYF; DNA: TGTGCCAGCAGTTTAAATGCGGGTCGGTCCTACGAGCAGTACTTC; D: NA; J: TRBJ2-7; size: NA; V: TRBV27
CDR3: CASSLAWAAGVANEQFF; DNA: TGTGCCAGCAGCTTAGCTTGGGCAGCGGGAGTGGCCAATGAGCAGTTCTTC; D: TRBD2; J: TRBJ2-1; size: NA; V: TRBV7-9
CDR3: CASSLPGLALTDTQYF; DNA: TGTGCCAGCAGCCTCCCGGGACTAGCGCTCACAGATACGCAGTATTTT; D: TRBD2; J: TRBJ2-3; size: once; V: TRBV5-6
CDR3: CASSLQQRTGTVTF; DNA: TGTGCCAGCAGTTTGCAACAGCGGACAGGCACGGTGACCTTC; D: TRBD1; J: TRBJ1-2; size: few; V: TRBV28
CDR3: CASTLREKPYEQYF; DNA: TGTGCCAGTACCCTCCGGGAAAAGCCCTACGAGCAGTACTTC; D: NA; J: TRBJ2-7; size: NA; V: TRBV19
CDR3: CASSHSQGPYTQYF; DNA: TGTGCCAGCAGTCACTCGCAGGGGCCCTATACGCAGTATTTT; D: NA; J: TRBJ2-3; size: NA; V: TRBV6-6
CDR3: CAWNPDRVAAKNIQYF; DNA: TGTGCCTGGAACCCGGACAGGGTAGCAGCCAAAAACATTCAGTACTTC; D: TRBD1; J: TRBJ2-4; size: NA; V: TRBV30
CDR3: CASSLVQGDYGYTF; DNA: TGTGCCAGCAGCTTAGTCCAGGGGGACTATGGCTACACCTTC; D: TRBD1; J: TRBJ1-2; size: few; V: TRBV7-8
CDR3: CASTPTGSYGYTF; DNA: TGTGCCAGTACCCCGACAGGGAGTTATGGCTACACCTTC; D: TRBD1; J: TRBJ1-2; size: NA; V: TRBV19
CDR3: CASSITGGSRHEQFF; DNA: TGCGCCAGCAGCATTACAGGGGGCTCCCGGCATGAGCAGTTCTTC; D: TRBD1; J: TRBJ2-1; size: NA; V: TRBV5-1
CDR3: CASSGASGGAPETQYF; DNA: TGCGCCAGCAGCGGGGCGAGCGGGGGGGCCCCAGAGACCCAGTACTTC; D: TRBD2; J: TRBJ2-5; size: few; V: TRBV5-1
CDR3: CASTTDRRLYGYTF; DNA: TGTGCCAGCACCACGGACAGGAGACTCTATGGCTACACCTTC; D: TRBD1; J: TRBJ1-2; size: NA; V: TRBV2
CDR3: CASILDRATGELFF; DNA: TGTGCCAGCATTCTCGACAGAGCGACCGGGGAGCTGTTTTTT; D: NA; J: TRBJ2-2; size: NA; V: TRBV2
CDR3: CASRLDRVPGELFF; DNA: TGTGCCAGCAGACTGGACAGGGTACCCGGGGAGCTGTTTTTT; D: TRBD1; J: TRBJ2-2; size: NA; V: TRBV7-9
CDR3: CASSRGESNTGELFF; DNA: TGCGCCAGCAGCCGGGGGGAGTCGAACACCGGGGAGCTGTTTTTT; D: TRBD2; J: TRBJ2-2; size: NA; V: TRBV5-1
CDR3: CASSLAGGPETQYF; DNA: TGTGCCAGTTCACTAGCGGGGGGGCCTGAGACCCAGTACTTC; D: TRBD2; J: TRBJ2-5; size: NA; V: TRBV7-6
CDR3: CASSQQGSTDTQYF; DNA: TGCGCCAGCAGCCAACAGGGGTCCACAGATACGCAGTATTTT; D: NA; J: TRBJ2-3; size: NA; V: TRBV4-1
CDR3: CASSQGALDGYTF; DNA: TGTGCCAGCAGCCAAGGGGCTTTGGATGGCTACACCTTC; D: NA; J: TRBJ1-2; size: NA; V: TRBV14
CDR3: CASSLIAGTTPREQYF; DNA: TGTGCCAGCAGCTTAATCGCCGGGACTACCCCCCGAGAGCAGTACTTC; D: TRBD2; J: TRBJ2-7; size: NA; V: TRBV7-2
CDR3: CASSYRQGIRSPLHF; DNA: TGTGCCAGCAGCTACCGACAGGGTATTCGTTCACCCCTCCACTTT; D: TRBD1; J: TRBJ1-6; size: many; V: TRBV7-2
CDR3: CASRRGQGATEAFF; DNA: TGTGCCAGTAGGAGAGGACAGGGGGCCACTGAAGCTTTCTTT; D: TRBD1; J: TRBJ1-1; size: NA; V: TRBV19
CDR3: CASSVGKTSGGDQQYF; DNA: TGTGCCAGCAGCGTAGGAAAGACTAGCGGGGGCGATCAGCAGTACTTC; D: TRBD2; J: TRBJ2-7; size: NA; V: TRBV9
CDR3: CASSPRGGETQYF; DNA: TGCGCCAGCAGCCCGCGAGGGGGAGAGACCCAGTACTTC; D: NA; J: TRBJ2-5; size: NA; V: TRBV4-3
CDR3: CATSSGQETQYF; DNA: TGTGCCACTTCTAGCGGCCAAGAGACCCAGTACTTC; D: TRBD2; J: TRBJ2-5; size: NA; V: TRBV6-1
CDR3: CASSYSFGSNNEKLFF; DNA: TGTGCCAGCAGTTACTCTTTCGGGTCCAATAATGAAAAACTGTTTTTT; D: NA; J: TRBJ1-4; size: NA; V: TRBV6-5
CDR3: CASSLGASPYNEQFF; DNA: TGTGCCAGCAGTTTGGGGGCTAGCCCCTACAATGAGCAGTTCTTC; D: NA; J: TRBJ2-1; size: NA; V: TRBV28
CDR3: CAWSWEVNQPQHF; DNA: TGTGCCTGGAGTTGGGAGGTCAATCAGCCCCAGCATTTT; D: NA; J: TRBJ1-5; size: NA; V: TRBV30
CDR3: CASSESLFGELAGSFEQFF; DNA: TGTGCCAGCAGTGAAAGTCTTTTTGGTGAACTAGCGGGTTCTTTTGAGCAGTTCTTC; D: TRBD2; J: TRBJ2-1; size: once; V: TRBV6-1
CDR3: CASSLGSGNNEQFF; DNA: TGTGCCAGCAGCTTAGGTAGCGGGAACAATGAGCAGTTCTTC; D: TRBD2; J: TRBJ2-1; size: NA; V: TRBV7-9
CDR3: CASSADRRYDF; DNA: TGTGCCAGCAGTGCTGACAGGCGGTATGATTTC; D: NA; J: TRBJ2-7; size: NA; V: TRBV6-1